This is a list of T cell receptor beta chains from one sample in a study of PD-1 blockade in classical Hodgkin lymphoma. TCRdb's copy holds only in-frame clones and misses some; the assay was immunoSEQ multiplex PCR. The sample shows 29,000 or so clones, approximately 78% of them seen only once. The material was CD4+ T cells from blood, obtained before the fourth cycle of nivolumab. These receptors all stem from a human donor with classical Hodgkin lymphoma. CDR3s include the opening cysteine and the closing phenylalanine or tryptophan. The D gene is left open where the match is weak. Rows give clone size only sometimes, using once, few, many, or a class for an expanded clone.

D gene: TRBD1
clone size: few
V gene: TRBV5-1
J gene: TRBJ1-4
CDR3 DNA: TGCGCCAGCAGCTTTACAGGGGGAAATGAAAAACTGTTTTTT
CDR3 protein: CASSFTGGNEKLFF

D gene: -
clone size: -
V gene: TRBV5-1
J gene: TRBJ2-3
CDR3 DNA: TGCGCCAGCAGCTTGGTAGGCATTAGCACAGATACGCAGTATTTT
CDR3 protein: CASSLVGISTDTQYF

D gene: -
clone size: -
V gene: TRBV5-1
J gene: TRBJ2-7
CDR3 DNA: TGCGCCAGCAGCTTGGCCGGGTCGGACTACGAGCAGTACTTC
CDR3 protein: CASSLAGSDYEQYF

D gene: TRBD2
clone size: -
V gene: TRBV2
J gene: TRBJ2-4
CDR3 DNA: TGTGCCAGCAGTGAAGCAGGGACTATTAAAAACATTCAGTACTTC
CDR3 protein: CASSEAGTIKNIQYF

D gene: -
clone size: -
V gene: TRBV2
J gene: TRBJ1-5
CDR3 DNA: TGTGCCAGCAGGGACAGCAATCAGCCCCAGCATTTT
CDR3 protein: CASRDSNQPQHF

D gene: TRBD2
clone size: -
V gene: TRBV5-1
J gene: TRBJ2-3
CDR3 DNA: TGCGCCAGCAGCCTACCATCTAGCGGGGGGGCTACAGATACGCAGTATTTT
CDR3 protein: CASSLPSSGGATDTQYF

D gene: TRBD1
clone size: -
V gene: TRBV2
J gene: TRBJ1-2
CDR3 DNA: TGTGCCAGCAGTCGCAGGGGGAACTATGGCTACACCTTC
CDR3 protein: CASSRRGNYGYTF

D gene: TRBD1
clone size: -
V gene: TRBV6-4
J gene: TRBJ1-1
CDR3 DNA: TGTGCATCGTCCGGGACAGGGAGTACTGAAGCTTTCTTT
CDR3 protein: CASSGTGSTEAFF

D gene: TRBD2
clone size: -
V gene: TRBV6-5
J gene: TRBJ2-5
CDR3 DNA: TGTGCCAGCAGGCTAGCGGGGGGTTGGGAGACCCAGTACTTC
CDR3 protein: CASRLAGGWETQYF

D gene: TRBD1
clone size: -
V gene: TRBV5-1
J gene: TRBJ1-1
CDR3 DNA: TGCGCCAGCAGCACCCTACAGGGGGCCACTGAAGCTTTCTTT
CDR3 protein: CASSTLQGATEAFF

D gene: TRBD1
clone size: once
V gene: TRBV30
J gene: TRBJ1-1
CDR3 DNA: TGTGCCTGGAGTGTTACAGGGGGGTCTGAAGCTTTCTTT
CDR3 protein: CAWSVTGGSEAFF

D gene: -
clone size: once
V gene: TRBV6-6
J gene: TRBJ2-5
CDR3 DNA: TGTGCCAGCAGTGCCACAGGGCAGGAGACCCAGTACTTC
CDR3 protein: CASSATGQETQYF

D gene: -
clone size: -
V gene: TRBV6-5
J gene: TRBJ1-4
CDR3 DNA: TGTGCCAGCAGTTACCGGAAGGGTGATGAAAAACTGTTTTTT
CDR3 protein: CASSYRKGDEKLFF

D gene: -
clone size: -
V gene: TRBV6-5
J gene: TRBJ2-5
CDR3 DNA: TGTGCCAGCAGTTACTCGGGATCCTTCCAGTACTTC
CDR3 protein: CASSYSGSFQYF

D gene: -
clone size: -
V gene: TRBV6-5
J gene: TRBJ2-6
CDR3 DNA: TGTGCCAGCAAGGCGGCGGGCTCTGGGGCCAACGTCCTGACTTTC
CDR3 protein: CASKAAGSGANVLTF

D gene: TRBD1
clone size: -
V gene: TRBV28
J gene: TRBJ1-2
CDR3 DNA: TGTGCCAGCATTCGGGACAGGGGGCTTAATGGCTACACCTTC
CDR3 protein: CASIRDRGLNGYTF

D gene: -
clone size: few
V gene: TRBV6-5
J gene: TRBJ2-3
CDR3 DNA: TGTGCCAGCAGTGCACCAATCACAGATACGCAGTATTTT
CDR3 protein: CASSAPITDTQYF

D gene: TRBD2
clone size: once
V gene: TRBV15
J gene: TRBJ2-2
CDR3 DNA: TGTGCCACCAGCAGGCTAGCGGGGGGGATCACCGGGGAGCTGTTTTTT
CDR3 protein: CATSRLAGGITGELFF

D gene: -
clone size: -
V gene: TRBV6-6
J gene: TRBJ2-7
CDR3 DNA: TGTGCCAGCAGCCCTGGTCCCCAGTTCTACGAGCAGTACTTC
CDR3 protein: CASSPGPQFYEQYF

D gene: -
clone size: -
V gene: TRBV5-1
J gene: TRBJ1-1
CDR3 DNA: TGCGCCAGCAGCACGGGGAACACTGAAGCTTTCTTT
CDR3 protein: CASSTGNTEAFF

D gene: -
clone size: -
V gene: TRBV5-1
J gene: TRBJ1-4
CDR3 DNA: TGCGCCAGCAGCTTGGCGGGGGACTCTAATGAAAAACTGTTTTTT
CDR3 protein: CASSLAGDSNEKLFF

D gene: -
clone size: -
V gene: TRBV5-1
J gene: TRBJ2-7
CDR3 DNA: TGCGCCAGCAGCCGTGACGGCCTCTCCTACGAGCAGTACTTC
CDR3 protein: CASSRDGLSYEQYF

D gene: -
clone size: -
V gene: TRBV11-2
J gene: TRBJ1-5
CDR3 DNA: TGTGCCAGCAGCTTAGGAGGGGGTAGCAATCAGCCCCAGCATTTT
CDR3 protein: CASSLGGGSNQPQHF

D gene: -
clone size: -
V gene: TRBV9
J gene: TRBJ2-2
CDR3 DNA: TGTGCCAGCAGCGAACGAGATAACACCGGGGAGCTGTTTTTT
CDR3 protein: CASSERDNTGELFF

D gene: TRBD2
clone size: -
V gene: TRBV29-1
J gene: TRBJ2-3
CDR3 DNA: TGCAGCGTTTCCCTGAGCGGGGGGAGCACAGATACGCAGTATTTT
CDR3 protein: CSVSLSGGSTDTQYF

D gene: TRBD1
clone size: few
V gene: TRBV27
J gene: TRBJ2-7
CDR3 DNA: TGTGCCAGCGGGGGACAGCTCTACGAGCAGTACTTC
CDR3 protein: CASGGQLYEQYF

D gene: TRBD1
clone size: -
V gene: TRBV5-1
J gene: TRBJ2-2
CDR3 DNA: TGCGCCAGCAGCCGGACAGGGGAAACCGGGGAGCTGTTTTTT
CDR3 protein: CASSRTGETGELFF

D gene: -
clone size: -
V gene: TRBV18
J gene: TRBJ2-2
CDR3 DNA: TGTGCCAGCTCATTAGACAAAATCGGGGCCGGGGAGCTGTTTTTT
CDR3 protein: CASSLDKIGAGELFF

D gene: -
clone size: few
V gene: TRBV6-5
J gene: TRBJ2-7
CDR3 DNA: TGTGCCAGCAGCCCCACGGTCGGGAAGCCGGGCGAGCAGTACTTC
CDR3 protein: CASSPTVGKPGEQYF

D gene: -
clone size: -
V gene: TRBV16
J gene: TRBJ1-4
CDR3 DNA: TGTGCCAGCAGCCCAACACGGGCAACTAATGAAAAACTGTTTTTT
CDR3 protein: CASSPTRATNEKLFF

D gene: -
clone size: once
V gene: TRBV29-1
J gene: TRBJ1-2
CDR3 DNA: TGCAGCGCCGTCGAAGGGTACTATGGCTACACCTTC
CDR3 protein: CSAVEGYYGYTF

D gene: -
clone size: -
V gene: TRBV5-1
J gene: TRBJ2-2
CDR3 DNA: TGCGCCAGCAGCTCCAGAATACAGGGGAACACCGGGGAGCTGTTTTTT
CDR3 protein: CASSSRIQGNTGELFF

D gene: -
clone size: -
V gene: TRBV6-5
J gene: TRBJ1-4
CDR3 DNA: TGTGCCAGCAGACGGGCGGCAACTAATGAAAAACTGTTTTTT
CDR3 protein: CASRRAATNEKLFF

D gene: -
clone size: few
V gene: TRBV5-1
J gene: TRBJ1-2
CDR3 DNA: TGCGCCAGCAGCTTGTCGGTGTCGGGGCCTTATGGCTACACCTTC
CDR3 protein: CASSLSVSGPYGYTF

D gene: -
clone size: -
V gene: TRBV5-1
J gene: TRBJ2-1
CDR3 DNA: TGCGCCAGCAGTTTCCCCAGGGGTTGGGGGAATGAGCAGTTCTTC
CDR3 protein: CASSFPRGWGNEQFF

D gene: -
clone size: few
V gene: TRBV5-1
J gene: TRBJ1-1
CDR3 DNA: TGCGCCAGCAGCTTGGATGCCAGTAACACTGAAGCTTTCTTT
CDR3 protein: CASSLDASNTEAFF

D gene: TRBD2
clone size: -
V gene: TRBV5-1
J gene: TRBJ2-5
CDR3 DNA: TGCGCCAGCAGCTTTAGCGGGCAAGAGACCCAGTACTTC
CDR3 protein: CASSFSGQETQYF

D gene: -
clone size: -
V gene: TRBV5-1
J gene: TRBJ2-5
CDR3 DNA: TGCGCCAGCAGCTTCCTCCTCGACCAAGAGACCCAGTACTTC
CDR3 protein: CASSFLLDQETQYF

D gene: -
clone size: -
V gene: TRBV28
J gene: TRBJ1-2
CDR3 DNA: TGTGCCAGCAGTCGGGTGGACTATGGCTACACCTTC
CDR3 protein: CASSRVDYGYTF

D gene: -
clone size: -
V gene: TRBV5-1
J gene: TRBJ2-3
CDR3 DNA: TGCGCCAGCAGCTTGGGTAGGGCCCCCACAGATACGCAGTATTTT
CDR3 protein: CASSLGRAPTDTQYF

D gene: TRBD1
clone size: once
V gene: TRBV7-9
J gene: TRBJ1-6
CDR3 DNA: TGTGCCAGCAGCACAACAGGGGCCAATTCACCCCTCCACTTT
CDR3 protein: CASSTTGANSPLHF

D gene: TRBD1
clone size: -
V gene: TRBV5-1
J gene: TRBJ1-2
CDR3 DNA: TGCGCCAGCAGGATACAGGGGAACTATGGCTACACCTTC
CDR3 protein: CASRIQGNYGYTF

D gene: TRBD1
clone size: -
V gene: TRBV27
J gene: TRBJ1-1
CDR3 DNA: TGTGCCAGCAGTTTACGGACAGGGAGCCTGAACACTGAAGCTTTCTTT
CDR3 protein: CASSLRTGSLNTEAFF